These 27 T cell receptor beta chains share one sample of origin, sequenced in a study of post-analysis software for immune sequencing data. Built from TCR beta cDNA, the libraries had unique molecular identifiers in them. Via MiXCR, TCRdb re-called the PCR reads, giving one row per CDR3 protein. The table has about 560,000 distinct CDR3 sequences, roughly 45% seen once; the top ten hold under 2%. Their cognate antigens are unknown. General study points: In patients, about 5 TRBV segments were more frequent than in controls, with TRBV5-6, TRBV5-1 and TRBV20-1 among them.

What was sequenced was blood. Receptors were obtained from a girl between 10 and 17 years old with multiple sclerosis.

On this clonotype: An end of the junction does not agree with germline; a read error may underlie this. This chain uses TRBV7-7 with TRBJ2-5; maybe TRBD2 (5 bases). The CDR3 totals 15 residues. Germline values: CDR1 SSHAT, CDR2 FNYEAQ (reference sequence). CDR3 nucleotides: TGTGCTAGCAGCCCAGACGCTAGCCGGCAAGAGACCCAGTACTTC. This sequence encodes CASSPDASRQETQYF. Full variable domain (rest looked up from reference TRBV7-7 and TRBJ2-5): GAGVSQSPRYKVTKRGQDVTLRCDPISSHATLYWYQQALGQGPEFLTYFNYEAQPDKSGLPSDRFSAERPEGSISTLTIQRTEQRDSAMYRCASSPDASRQETQYFGPGTRLLVL.

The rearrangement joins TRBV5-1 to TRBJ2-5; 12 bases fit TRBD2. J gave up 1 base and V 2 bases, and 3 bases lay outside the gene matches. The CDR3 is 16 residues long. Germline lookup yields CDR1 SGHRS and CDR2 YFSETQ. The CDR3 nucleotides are TGCGCCAGCAGCTTCACTAGCGGGGGGATCCAAGAGACCCAGTACTTC. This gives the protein CASSFTSGGIQETQYF.

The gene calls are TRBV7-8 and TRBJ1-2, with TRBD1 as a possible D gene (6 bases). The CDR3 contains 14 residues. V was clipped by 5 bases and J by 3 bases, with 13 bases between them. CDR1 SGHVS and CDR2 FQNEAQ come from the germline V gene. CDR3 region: CASSTQAGDYGYTF. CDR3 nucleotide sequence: TGTGCCAGCAGCACCCAGGCAGGGGACTATGGCTACACCTTC.

CDR3 bases: TGCAGCGTTGGGGGGAGGAGAAACACCGGGGAGCTGTTTTTT. Translation: CSVGGRRNTGELFF. This chain links TRBV29-1 with TRBJ2-2; a weak D match, TRBD2 (6 bases). CDR1 and CDR2 (germline): SQVTM, ANQGSEA. V shed 4 bases and J shed 2 bases, with 11 bases lying between them. This CDR3 spans 14 amino acids.

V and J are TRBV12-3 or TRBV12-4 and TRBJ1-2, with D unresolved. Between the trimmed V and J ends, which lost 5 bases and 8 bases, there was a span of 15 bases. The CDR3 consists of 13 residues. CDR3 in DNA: TGTGCCAGCAGTCCCTTCGGGGTTGGAGGCTACACCTTC. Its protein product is CASSPFGVGGYTF.

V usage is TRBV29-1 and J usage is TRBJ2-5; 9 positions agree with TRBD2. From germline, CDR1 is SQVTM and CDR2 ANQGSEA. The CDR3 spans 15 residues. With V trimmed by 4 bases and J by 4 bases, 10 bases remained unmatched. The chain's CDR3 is CSVALTSGSGETQYF. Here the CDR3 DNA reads TGCAGCGTTGCCCTAACTAGCGGGTCGGGAGAGACCCAGTACTTC.

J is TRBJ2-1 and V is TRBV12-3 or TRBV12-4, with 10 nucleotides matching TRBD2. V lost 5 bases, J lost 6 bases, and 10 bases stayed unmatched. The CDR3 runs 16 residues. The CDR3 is CASSPRSLAGRNEQFF. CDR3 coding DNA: TGTGCCAGCAGTCCACGATCACTAGCGGGACGCAATGAGCAGTTCTTC.

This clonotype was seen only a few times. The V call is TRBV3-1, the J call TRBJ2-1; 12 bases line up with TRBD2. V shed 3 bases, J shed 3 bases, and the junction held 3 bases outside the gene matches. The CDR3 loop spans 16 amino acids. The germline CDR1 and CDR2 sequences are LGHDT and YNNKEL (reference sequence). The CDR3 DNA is TGTGCCAGCAGCCATACTAGCGGGAGGTTCTACAATGAGCAGTTCTTC. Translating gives CASSHTSGRFYNEQFF.

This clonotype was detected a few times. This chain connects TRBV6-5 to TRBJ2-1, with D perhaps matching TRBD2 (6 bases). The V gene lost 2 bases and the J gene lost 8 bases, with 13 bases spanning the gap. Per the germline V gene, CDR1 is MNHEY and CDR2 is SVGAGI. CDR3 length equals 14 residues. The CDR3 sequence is CASSYTRPSDEQFF. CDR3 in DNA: TGTGCCAGCAGTTACACCCGACCTAGCGATGAGCAGTTCTTC.

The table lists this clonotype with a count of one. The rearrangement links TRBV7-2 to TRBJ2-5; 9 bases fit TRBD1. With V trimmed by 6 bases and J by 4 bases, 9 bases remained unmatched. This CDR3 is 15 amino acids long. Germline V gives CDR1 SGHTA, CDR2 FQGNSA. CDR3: CASREPGTGRETQYF. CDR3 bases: TGTGCCAGCAGGGAACCCGGGACAGGGAGAGAGACCCAGTACTTC.

DNA for the CDR3: TGCGCCAGCGGCTCCCCGGGACAGGGGGGCAAGCAGTACTTC. As protein: CASGSPGQGGKQYF. V is TRBV5-1 and J is TRBJ2-7, with 11 bases fitting TRBD1. The length of the CDR3 is 14 residues. Germline CDR1 is SGHRS and CDR2 is YFSETQ. Losses at the gene ends were 7 bases for V and 8 bases for J; bases not matched to a gene: 11.

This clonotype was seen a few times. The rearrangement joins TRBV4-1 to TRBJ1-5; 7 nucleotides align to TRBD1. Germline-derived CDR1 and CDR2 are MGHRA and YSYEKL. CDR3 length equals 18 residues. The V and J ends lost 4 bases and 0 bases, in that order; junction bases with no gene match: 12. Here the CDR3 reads CASSPHRGGLDSNQPQHF. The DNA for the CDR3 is TGCGCCAGCAGCCCCCACAGGGGCGGTCTGGATAGCAATCAGCCCCAGCATTTT.

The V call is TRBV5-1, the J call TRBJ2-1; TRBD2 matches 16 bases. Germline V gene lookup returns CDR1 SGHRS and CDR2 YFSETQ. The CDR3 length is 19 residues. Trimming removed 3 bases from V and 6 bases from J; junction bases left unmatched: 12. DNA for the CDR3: TGCGCCAGCAGCTCAGGGACTAGCGGGAGGGCCCGGGCTGGCAATGAGCAGTTCTTC. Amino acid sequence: CASSSGTSGRARAGNEQFF.

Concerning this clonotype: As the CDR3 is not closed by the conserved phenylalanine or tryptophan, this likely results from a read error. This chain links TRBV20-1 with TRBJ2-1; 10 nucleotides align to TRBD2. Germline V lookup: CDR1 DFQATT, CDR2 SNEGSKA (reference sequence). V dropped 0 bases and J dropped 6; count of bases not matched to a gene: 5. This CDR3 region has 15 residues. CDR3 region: CSARDLAGDFNEQFV. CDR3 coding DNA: TGCAGTGCTAGAGACCTAGCGGGAGACTTCAATGAGCAGTTCGTC.

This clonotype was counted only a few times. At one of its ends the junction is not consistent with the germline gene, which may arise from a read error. CDR3 nucleotide sequence: TGTGCCAGCAGCCCTCCGGCGATGAACATTCAGTATTTC. It translates to CASSPPAMNIQYF. The chain joins TRBV6-5 to TRBJ2-4; D remains unclear. The CDR3 loop spans 13 amino acids. CDR1 is MNHEY and CDR2 is SVGAGI in the germline V gene.

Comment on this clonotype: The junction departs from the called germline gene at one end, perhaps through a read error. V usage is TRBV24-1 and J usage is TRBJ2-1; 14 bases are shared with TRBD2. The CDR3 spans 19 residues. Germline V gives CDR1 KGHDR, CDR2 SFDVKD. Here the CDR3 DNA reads TGTGCCTCCAGTGAAACGAAGCCGGGACTAGCGGGAGTGGTCAATGAGCAGTTCTTC. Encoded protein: CASSETKPGLAGVVNEQFF.

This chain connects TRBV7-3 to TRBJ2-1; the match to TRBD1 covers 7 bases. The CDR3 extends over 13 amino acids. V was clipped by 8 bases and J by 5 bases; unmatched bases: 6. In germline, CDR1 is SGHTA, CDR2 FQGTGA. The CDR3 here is CASGDRLNNEQFF. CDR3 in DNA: TGTGCCAGCGGGGACAGATTAAACAATGAGCAGTTCTTC.

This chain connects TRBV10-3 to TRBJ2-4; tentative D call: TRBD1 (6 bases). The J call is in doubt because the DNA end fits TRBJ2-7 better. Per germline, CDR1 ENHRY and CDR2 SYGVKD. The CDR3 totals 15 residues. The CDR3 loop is CAISERDMEVYEQYF. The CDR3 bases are TGTGCCATCAGTGAGCGGGACATGGAGGTCTACGAGCAGTACTTC.

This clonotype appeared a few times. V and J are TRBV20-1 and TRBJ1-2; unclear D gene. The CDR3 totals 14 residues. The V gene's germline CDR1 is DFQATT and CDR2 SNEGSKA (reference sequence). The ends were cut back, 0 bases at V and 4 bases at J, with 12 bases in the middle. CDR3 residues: CSARDSEGGYGYTF. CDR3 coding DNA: TGCAGTGCTAGAGACTCGGAAGGTGGCTATGGCTACACCTTC.

CDR3 DNA sequence: TGTGCCAGCAGTCACTGGACCGGGAGAAGTGAGCAGTTCTTC. Translated, it gives CASSHWTGRSEQFF. The chain couples TRBV27 to TRBJ2-1, with a tentative D call TRBD2 (6 bases). Trimming removed 5 bases at V and 9 bases at J, with 17 bases between. The germline V gene has CDR1 MNHEY and CDR2 SMNVEV (reference sequence). This CDR3 contains 14 residues.

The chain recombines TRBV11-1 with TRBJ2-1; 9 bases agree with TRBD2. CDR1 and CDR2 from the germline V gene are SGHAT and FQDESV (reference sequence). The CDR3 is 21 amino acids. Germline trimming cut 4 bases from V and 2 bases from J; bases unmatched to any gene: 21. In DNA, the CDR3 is TGTGCCAGCAGCTCGCCCTCCGGGACTAGCTCCCAAGGGGGCCCCTACAATGAGCAGTTCTTC. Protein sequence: CASSSPSGTSSQGGPYNEQFF.

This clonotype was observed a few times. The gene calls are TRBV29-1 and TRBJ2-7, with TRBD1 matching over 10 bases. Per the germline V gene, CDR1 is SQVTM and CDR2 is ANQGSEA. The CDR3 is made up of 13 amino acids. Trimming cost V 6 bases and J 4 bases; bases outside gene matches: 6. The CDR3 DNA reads TGCAGCGTAGCCGGGACAGGGGCATACGAGCAGTACTTC. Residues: CSVAGTGAYEQYF.

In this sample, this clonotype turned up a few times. CDR3 sequence (DNA): TGCAGTGCTCGGACTAGCGGGATAAAACAAGAGACCCAGTACTTC. Its protein product is CSARTSGIKQETQYF. The gene calls are TRBV20-1 and TRBJ2-5, with 12 nucleotides matching TRBD2. V gave up 5 bases and J gave up 2 bases; unmatched junction bases: 6. Germline V lookup: CDR1 DFQATT, CDR2 SNEGSKA (reference sequence). The CDR3 loop spans 15 amino acids.

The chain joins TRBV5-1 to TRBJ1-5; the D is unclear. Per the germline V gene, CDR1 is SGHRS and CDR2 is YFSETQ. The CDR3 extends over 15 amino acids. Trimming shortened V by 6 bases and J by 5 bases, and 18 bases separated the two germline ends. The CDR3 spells CASIPPEVQDQPQHF. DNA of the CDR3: TGCGCCAGCATACCTCCCGAGGTTCAGGATCAGCCCCAGCATTTT.

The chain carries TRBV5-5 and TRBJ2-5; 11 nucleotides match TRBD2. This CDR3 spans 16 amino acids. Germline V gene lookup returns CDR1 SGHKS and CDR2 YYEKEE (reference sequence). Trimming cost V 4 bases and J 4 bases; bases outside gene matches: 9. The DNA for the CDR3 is TGTGCCAGCAGCCCTAGGGTTCTAGCGGGAGGAGAGACCCAGTACTTC. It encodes CASSPRVLAGGETQYF.

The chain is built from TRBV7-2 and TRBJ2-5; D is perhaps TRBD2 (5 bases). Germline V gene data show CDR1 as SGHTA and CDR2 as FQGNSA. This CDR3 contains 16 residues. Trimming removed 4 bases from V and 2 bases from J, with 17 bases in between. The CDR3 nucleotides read TGTGCCAGCAGCTCCCGATGGCGAGCGGAACAAGAGACCCAGTACTTC. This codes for CASSSRWRAEQETQYF. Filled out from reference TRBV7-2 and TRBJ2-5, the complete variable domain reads GAGVSQSPSNKVTEKGKDVELRCDPISGHTALYWYRQSLGQGLEFLIYFQGNSAPDKSGLPSDRFSAERTGGSVSTLTIQRTQQEDSAVYLCASSSRWRAEQETQYFGPGTRLLVL.

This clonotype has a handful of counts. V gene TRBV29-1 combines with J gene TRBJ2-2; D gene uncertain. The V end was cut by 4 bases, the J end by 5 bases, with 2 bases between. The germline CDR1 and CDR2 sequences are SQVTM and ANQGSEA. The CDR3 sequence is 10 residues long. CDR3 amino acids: CSVGTGELFF. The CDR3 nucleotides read TGCAGCGTTGGAACCGGGGAGCTGTTTTTT.